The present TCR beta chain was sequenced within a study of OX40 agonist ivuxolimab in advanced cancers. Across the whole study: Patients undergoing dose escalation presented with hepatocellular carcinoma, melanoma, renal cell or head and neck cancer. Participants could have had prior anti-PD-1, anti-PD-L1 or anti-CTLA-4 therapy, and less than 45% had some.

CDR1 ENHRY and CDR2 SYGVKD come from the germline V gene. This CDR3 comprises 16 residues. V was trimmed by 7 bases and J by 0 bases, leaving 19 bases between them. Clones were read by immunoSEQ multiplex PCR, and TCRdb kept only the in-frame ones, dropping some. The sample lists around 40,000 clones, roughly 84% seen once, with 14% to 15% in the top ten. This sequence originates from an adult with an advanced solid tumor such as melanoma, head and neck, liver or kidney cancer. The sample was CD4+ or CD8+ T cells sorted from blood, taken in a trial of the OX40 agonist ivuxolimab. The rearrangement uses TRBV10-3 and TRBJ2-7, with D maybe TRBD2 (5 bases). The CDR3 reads CAITPRERQSSYEQYF. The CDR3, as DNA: TGTGCCATCACCCCTCGAGAGCGGCAGAGCTCCTACGAGCAGTACTTC.